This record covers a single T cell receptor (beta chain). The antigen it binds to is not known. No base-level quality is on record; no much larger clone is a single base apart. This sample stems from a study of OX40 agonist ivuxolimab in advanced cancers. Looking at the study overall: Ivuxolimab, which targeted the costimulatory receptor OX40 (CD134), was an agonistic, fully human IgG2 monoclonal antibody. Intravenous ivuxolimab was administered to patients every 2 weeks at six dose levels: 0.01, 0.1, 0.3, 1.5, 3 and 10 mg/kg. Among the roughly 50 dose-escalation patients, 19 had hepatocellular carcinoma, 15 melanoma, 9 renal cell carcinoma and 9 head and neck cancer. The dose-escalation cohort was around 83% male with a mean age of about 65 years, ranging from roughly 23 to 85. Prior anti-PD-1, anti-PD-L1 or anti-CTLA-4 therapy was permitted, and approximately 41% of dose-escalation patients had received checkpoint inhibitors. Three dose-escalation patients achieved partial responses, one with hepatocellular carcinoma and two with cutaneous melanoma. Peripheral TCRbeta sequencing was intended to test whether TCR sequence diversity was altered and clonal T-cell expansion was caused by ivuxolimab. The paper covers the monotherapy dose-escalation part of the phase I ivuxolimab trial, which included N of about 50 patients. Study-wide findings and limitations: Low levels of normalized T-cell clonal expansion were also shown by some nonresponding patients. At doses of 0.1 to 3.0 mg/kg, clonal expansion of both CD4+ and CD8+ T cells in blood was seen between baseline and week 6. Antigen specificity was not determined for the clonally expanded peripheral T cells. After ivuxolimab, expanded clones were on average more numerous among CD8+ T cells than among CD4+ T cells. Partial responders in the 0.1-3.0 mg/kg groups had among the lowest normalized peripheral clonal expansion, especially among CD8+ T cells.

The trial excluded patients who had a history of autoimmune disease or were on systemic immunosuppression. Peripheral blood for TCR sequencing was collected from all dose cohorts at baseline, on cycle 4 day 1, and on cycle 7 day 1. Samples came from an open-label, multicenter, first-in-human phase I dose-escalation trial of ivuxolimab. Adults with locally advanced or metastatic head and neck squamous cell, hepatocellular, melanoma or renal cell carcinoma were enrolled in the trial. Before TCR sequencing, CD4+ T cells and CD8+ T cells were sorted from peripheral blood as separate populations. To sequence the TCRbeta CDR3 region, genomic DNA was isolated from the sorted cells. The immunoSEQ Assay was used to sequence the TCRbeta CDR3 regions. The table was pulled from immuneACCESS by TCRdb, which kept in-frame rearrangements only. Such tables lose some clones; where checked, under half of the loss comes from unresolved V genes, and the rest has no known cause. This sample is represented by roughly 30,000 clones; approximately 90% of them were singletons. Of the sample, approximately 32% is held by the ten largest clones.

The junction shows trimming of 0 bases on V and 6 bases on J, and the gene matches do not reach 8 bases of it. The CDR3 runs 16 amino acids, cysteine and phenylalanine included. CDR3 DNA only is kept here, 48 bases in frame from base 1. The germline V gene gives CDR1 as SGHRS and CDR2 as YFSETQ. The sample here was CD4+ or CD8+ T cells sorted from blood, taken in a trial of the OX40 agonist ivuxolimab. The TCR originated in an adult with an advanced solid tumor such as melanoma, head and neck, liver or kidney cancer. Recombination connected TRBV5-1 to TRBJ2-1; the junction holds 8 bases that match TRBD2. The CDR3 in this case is CASSLVGRGVGNEQFF. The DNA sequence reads TGCGCCAGCAGCTTGGTAGGGCGGGGGGTTGGCAATGAGCAGTTCTTC.